This is a list of T cell receptor beta chains from one sample in a study of shared clonotypes between healthy human individuals. This table comes from immunoSEQ multiplex PCR, and its TCRdb copy is limited to in-frame clones, with some not included. The repertoire holds 2,500,000 or so clones, with roughly 92% as singletons. Sequencing input: naive CD4+ T cells sorted from blood. All receptors derive from a man younger than 35 in good health. Each CDR3 is given with its conserved first and last residue. The D gene is left open where the match is weak. Clone size appears in some rows only: once, few, many, or a class for an expanded clone.

CDR3 DNA	CDR3 protein	V gene	D gene	J gene	clone size
TGTGCCAGTAGTATAGAGTCGAACACTGAAGCTTTCTTT	CASSIESNTEAFF	TRBV19	NA	TRBJ1-1	NA
TGTGCCAGCAGCCAAGGGCTAGCGGGATACAATGAGCAGTTCTTC	CASSQGLAGYNEQFF	TRBV27	TRBD2	TRBJ2-1	NA
TGTGCCAGCAGCCGCGGTGTAGGGACAGGGCCCGAAAAACTGTTTTTT	CASSRGVGTGPEKLFF	TRBV14	TRBD1	TRBJ1-4	once
TGTGCCAGCTCAAATGCCCGGGGTAGTGGCAAAAACATTCAGTACTTC	CASSNARGSGKNIQYF	TRBV18	NA	TRBJ2-4	NA
TGCAGCGTTGGTCCTAGCGGCAATGAGCAGTTCTTC	CSVGPSGNEQFF	TRBV29-1	TRBD2	TRBJ2-1	NA
TGTGCCAGCAGTTCCCGGGACAGGGGCACCGGGGAGCTGTTTTTT	CASSSRDRGTGELFF	TRBV28	TRBD1	TRBJ2-2	NA
TGTGCCAGCAGTTACCCATTAAGAGAGCAGTTCTTC	CASSYPLREQFF	TRBV6-5	NA	TRBJ2-1	NA
TGTGCCAGCAGTGAAGTGGGACACCTTCTAGGCTACACCTTC	CASSEVGHLLGYTF	TRBV6-1	NA	TRBJ1-2	few
TGTGCCAGCAGCTTGTTTGGGGCTCGAGAGACCCAGTACTTC	CASSLFGARETQYF	TRBV5-4	NA	TRBJ2-5	NA
TGTGCCACCTCGGGACAGACGAACACCGGGGAGCTGTTTTTT	CATSGQTNTGELFF	TRBV6-1	TRBD1	TRBJ2-2	NA
TGTGCCAGCAGCCGGACGGGGGACTCCTACAATGAGCAGTTCTTC	CASSRTGDSYNEQFF	TRBV9	NA	TRBJ2-1	NA
TGTGCCAGTAGGCGCTCGGGGGTCAACTATGGCTACACCTTC	CASRRSGVNYGYTF	TRBV19	NA	TRBJ1-2	NA
TGTGCCAGTAGTATAGACTACAGGGAAAGCTATGGCTACACCTTC	CASSIDYRESYGYTF	TRBV19	NA	TRBJ1-2	NA
TGTGCCAGCAGTGCCCGACAGGGGATCTACGAGCAGTACTTC	CASSARQGIYEQYF	TRBV6-1	TRBD1	TRBJ2-7	NA
TGTGCCAGCATTAGGGGCGGGGAAGAGACCCAGTACTTC	CASIRGGEETQYF	TRBV2	NA	TRBJ2-5	NA
TGTGCCAGCAGCCCACGTCCAGGGGGTGGCTACACCTTC	CASSPRPGGGYTF	TRBV7-2	TRBD1	TRBJ1-2	NA